This TCR beta chain was obtained from a study of identical twins. Points from the study as a whole: For zero-insertion analyses, partial confounding could come from invariant MAIT and iNKT cells.

TCRdb reanalysed the 5' RACE reads using MiXCR and keeps one entry per CDR3 protein. The data show a few hundred thousand distinct CDR3 sequences, around 8% seen once. This CDR3 has 15 amino acids. From germline, CDR1 is SNHLY and CDR2 FYNNEI. Trimming removed 7 bases from V and 2 bases from J, with 15 bases in between. Notes on this clonotype: Its specificity is not known.

This sample was shared with a second study, whose subject was yellow fever vaccine responses in identical twins.

The chain is built from TRBV2 and TRBJ2-1; D is unclear. The sequence derives from a woman aged 18-30 years in good health. The sequencing sample was made of CD8+ T cells sorted from blood. CDR3 amino acids: CASMFPGDAYNEQFF. CDR3 nucleotide sequence: TGTGCCAGCATGTTCCCCGGAGACGCCTACAATGAGCAGTTCTTC.